This T cell receptor beta chain derives from a study of cytomegalovirus exposure and HLA in healthy donors. The primer mix had 60 Vbeta and 13 Jbeta primers. This table comes from immunoSEQ multiplex PCR, and its TCRdb copy is limited to in-frame clones, with some not included. Of 100,000 or so clones listed, less than 85% are singletons. From germline, CDR1 is MNHEY and CDR2 SVGAGI. Between the trimmed V and J ends, which lost 5 bases and 8 bases, there was a span of 15 bases. The CDR3 length is 13 residues. The sequence was collected from a man aged 40-49 years in good health and CMV-seronegative. What was sequenced was PBMCs. The rearrangement uses TRBV6-5 and TRBJ1-2; possibly TRBD1 for D (6 bases). The CDR3 reads CASSRQQGRGYTF. The DNA of the CDR3 is TGTGCCAGCAGTCGCCAACAGGGTCGAGGCTACACCTTC.